One and the same sample provided the 5 T cell receptor beta chains below, sequenced in a study of blood T cell repertoires in COVID-19 (dated by TCRdb to the early 2020s). The library was made by the immunoSEQ multiplex PCR assay. TCRdb mirrors the immuneACCESS table, restricted to in-frame sequences. Some clones are absent from its copies; in checked studies, under half trace to an unresolved V gene, and the reason for the others is unknown. Present in this sample are approximately 190,000 clones, under 85% of which were seen just once. Around 6.1% of the sample belongs to the ten largest clones. The sample consisted of peripheral blood. These receptor sequences come from a woman aged 40-49 years with acute or convalescent COVID-19.

The CDR3 nucleotides read TGTGCCAGTAGTTATGATCTGGGAGCGATTATGACCCTCCACTTT. Its translation is CASSYDLGAIMTLHF. The J gene is TRBJ1-6, the V gene TRBV19; unclear D gene. The CDR3 contains 15 residues. Trimming stripped 5 bases from V and 14 bases from J, with 22 bases between. Germline lookup yields CDR1 LNHDA and CDR2 SQIVND (reference sequence).

The rearrangement joins TRBV27 to TRBJ2-7, with 9 bases lining up with TRBD2. Germline V CDR1 and CDR2: MNHEY, SMNVEV (reference sequence). V gave up 9 bases and J gave up 4 bases; unmatched junction bases: 10. The CDR3 consists of 14 residues. In nucleotides, the CDR3 is TGTGCCAGTAGAAGCGGGGGGCTCTCGTACGAGCAGTACTTC. Translated: CASRSGGLSYEQYF.

V usage is TRBV7-9 and J usage is TRBJ1-1; 7 positions agree with TRBD1. CDR1 SEHNR and CDR2 FQNEAQ come from the germline V gene (reference sequence). With 7 bases clipped from V and 8 bases from J, the junction kept 7 bases outside the gene matches. There are 12 residues in the CDR3. Here the CDR3 DNA reads TGTGCCAGCACACAGGGGCGGTCCGAAGCTTTCTTT. It translates to CASTQGRSEAFF.

This rearrangement joins TRBV15 to TRBJ2-1; 9 bases line up with TRBD1. V shed 9 bases and J 0 bases; nucleotides not matched to a gene: 12. Germline CDR1 and CDR2: LNHNV and YYDKDF (reference sequence). CDR3 length: 17 amino acids. The CDR3: CATDSGQGQHSYNEQFF. In DNA form, the CDR3 reads TGTGCCACTGACTCCGGACAGGGGCAACACTCCTACAATGAGCAGTTCTTC.

This clone has a handful of counts. A read error may account for a junction end that differs from germline. This sequence joins TRBV9 and TRBJ2-2, with D possibly being TRBD1 (5 bases). CDR3 length: 14 amino acids. Germline CDR1 and CDR2: SGDLS and YYNGEE. CDR3 region: CASRVDRDTGELFF. The DNA for the CDR3 is TGTGCCAGCAGGGTAGACAGAGACACCGGGGAGCTGTTTTTT.